The T cell receptor beta chain described here comes from a study of blood T cell repertoires in COVID-19. Study at large: In each case, the material was cDNA or gDNA derived from T cells, B-cell-depleted T cells, or PBMCs.

Germline CDR1 LGHDT, CDR2 YNNKEL (reference sequence). With 5 bases removed from V and 3 bases from J, the gap between germline ends came to 17 bases. This CDR3 spans 15 amino acids. Some clones are missing from TCRdb's copy, which holds only in-frame ones; the method was immunoSEQ multiplex PCR. There are some 230,000 clones in the sample; 84% occur only once, and about 2.1% lies in the top ten. The sequencing input was peripheral blood. The rearrangement links TRBV3-1 (or the pseudogene TRBV3-2) to TRBJ2-7; weak D call: TRBD2 (5 bases). This TCR was sampled from a woman in her sixties or seventies with acute or convalescent COVID-19. The DNA of the CDR3 is TGTGCCAGCAGCTCCGCCCGAGGGCCACTCTACGAGCAGTACTTC. The encoded protein is CASSSARGPLYEQYF.